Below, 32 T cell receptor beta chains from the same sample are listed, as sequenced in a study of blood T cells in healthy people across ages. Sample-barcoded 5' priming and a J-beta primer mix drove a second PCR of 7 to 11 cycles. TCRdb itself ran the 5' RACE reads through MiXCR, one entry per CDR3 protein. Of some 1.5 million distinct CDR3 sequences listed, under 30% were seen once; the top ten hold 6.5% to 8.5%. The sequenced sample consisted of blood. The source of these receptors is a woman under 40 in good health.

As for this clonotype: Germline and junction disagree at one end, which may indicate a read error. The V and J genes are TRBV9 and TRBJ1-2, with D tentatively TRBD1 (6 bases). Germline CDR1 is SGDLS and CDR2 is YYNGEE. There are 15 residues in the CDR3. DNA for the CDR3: TGTGCCGGCAGCGTTTCAGGGGCCTCTAACTATGGCTACACCTTC. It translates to CAGSVSGASNYGYTF.

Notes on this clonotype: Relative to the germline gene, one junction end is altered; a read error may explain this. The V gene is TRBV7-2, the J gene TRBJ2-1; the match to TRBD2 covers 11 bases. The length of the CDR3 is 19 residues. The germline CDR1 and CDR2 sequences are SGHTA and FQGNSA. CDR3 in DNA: TGTGCCAGCAGCTTAGGGCCCTGGGATTCGCTAGCGGGGGGCAATGAGCAGATCTTC. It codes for CASSLGPWDSLAGGNEQIF.

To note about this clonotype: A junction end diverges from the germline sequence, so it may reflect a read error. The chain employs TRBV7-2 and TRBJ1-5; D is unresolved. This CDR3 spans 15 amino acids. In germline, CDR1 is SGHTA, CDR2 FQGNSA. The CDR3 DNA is TGTGCCGGCAGCTTAGGCGGTGGGGGCAATCAGCCCCAGCATTTT. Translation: CAGSLGGGGNQPQHF.

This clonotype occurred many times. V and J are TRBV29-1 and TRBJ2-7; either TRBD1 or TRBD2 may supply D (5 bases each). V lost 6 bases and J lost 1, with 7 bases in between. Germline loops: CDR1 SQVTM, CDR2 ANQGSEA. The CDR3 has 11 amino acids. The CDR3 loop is CSVWGSYEQYF. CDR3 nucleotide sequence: TGCAGCGTGTGGGGGTCCTACGAGCAGTACTTC.

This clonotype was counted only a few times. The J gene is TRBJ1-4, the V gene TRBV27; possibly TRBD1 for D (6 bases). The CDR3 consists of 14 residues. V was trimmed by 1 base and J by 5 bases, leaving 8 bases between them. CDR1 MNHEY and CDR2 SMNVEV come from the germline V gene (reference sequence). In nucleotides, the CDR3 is TGTGCCAGCAGTTTATACCAGGGGAATGAAAAACTGTTTTTT. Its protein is CASSLYQGNEKLFF.

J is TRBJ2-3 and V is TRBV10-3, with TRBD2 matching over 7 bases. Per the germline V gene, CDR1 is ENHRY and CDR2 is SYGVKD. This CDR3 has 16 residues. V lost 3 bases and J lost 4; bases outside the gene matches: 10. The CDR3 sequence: CAISDVSAGVSDTQYF. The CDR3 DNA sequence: TGTGCCATCAGTGACGTCTCGGCGGGAGTTTCAGATACGCAGTATTTT.

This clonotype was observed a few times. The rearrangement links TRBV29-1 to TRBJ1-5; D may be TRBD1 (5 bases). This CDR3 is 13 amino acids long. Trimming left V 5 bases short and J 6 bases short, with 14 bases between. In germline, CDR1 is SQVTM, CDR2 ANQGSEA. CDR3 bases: TGCAGCGTTTGTGCCCAGAGGGGTCAGCCCCAGCATTTT. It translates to CSVCAQRGQPQHF.

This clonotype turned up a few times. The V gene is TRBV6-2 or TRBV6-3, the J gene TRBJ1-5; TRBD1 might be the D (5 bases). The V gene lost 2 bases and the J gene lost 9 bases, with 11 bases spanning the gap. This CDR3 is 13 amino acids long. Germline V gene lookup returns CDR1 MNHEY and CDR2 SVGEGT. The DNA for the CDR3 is TGTGCCAGCAGTTACCAGGGTGCCCGGCCCCAGCATTTT. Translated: CASSYQGARPQHF.

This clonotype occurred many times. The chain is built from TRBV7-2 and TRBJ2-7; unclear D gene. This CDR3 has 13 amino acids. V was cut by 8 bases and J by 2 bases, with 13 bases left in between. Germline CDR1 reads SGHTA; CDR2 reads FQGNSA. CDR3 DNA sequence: TGTGCCAGCGGGCTGCAGGTTACCTACGAGCAGTACTTC. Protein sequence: CASGLQVTYEQYF.

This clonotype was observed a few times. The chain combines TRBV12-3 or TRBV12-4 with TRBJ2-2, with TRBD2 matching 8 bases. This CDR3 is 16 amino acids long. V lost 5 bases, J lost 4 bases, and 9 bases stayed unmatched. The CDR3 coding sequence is TGTGCCAGCAGTACTTCCGGGACTAGGGTCACCGGGGAGCTGTTTTTT. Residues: CASSTSGTRVTGELFF.

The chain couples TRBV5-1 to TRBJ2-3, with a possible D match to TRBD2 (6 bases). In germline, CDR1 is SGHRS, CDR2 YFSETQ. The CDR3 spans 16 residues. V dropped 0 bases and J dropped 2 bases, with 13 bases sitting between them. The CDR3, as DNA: TGCGCCAGCAGCTTGGGGGAGCGGGCATACACAGATACGCAGTATTTT. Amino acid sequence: CASSLGERAYTDTQYF.

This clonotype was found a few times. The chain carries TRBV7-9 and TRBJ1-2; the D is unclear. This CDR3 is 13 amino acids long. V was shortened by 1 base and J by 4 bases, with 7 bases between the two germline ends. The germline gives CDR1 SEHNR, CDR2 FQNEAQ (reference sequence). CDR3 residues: CASSLESLYGYTF. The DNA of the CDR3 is TGTGCCAGCAGCTTAGAGTCCCTCTATGGCTACACCTTC.

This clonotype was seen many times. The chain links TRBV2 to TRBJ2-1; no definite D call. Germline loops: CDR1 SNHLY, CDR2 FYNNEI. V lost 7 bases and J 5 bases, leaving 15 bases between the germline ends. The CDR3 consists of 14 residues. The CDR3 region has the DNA TGTGCCAGCATCGCCGGCGACGGCAACAATGAGCAGTTCTTC. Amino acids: CASIAGDGNNEQFF.

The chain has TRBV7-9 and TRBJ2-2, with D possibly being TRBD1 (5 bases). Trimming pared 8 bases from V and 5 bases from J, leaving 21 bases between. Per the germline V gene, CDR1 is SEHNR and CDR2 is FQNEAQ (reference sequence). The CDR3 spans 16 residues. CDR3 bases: TGTGCCAGCCGCCCAAATACCAGGGTAGAAACCGGGGAGCTGTTTTTT. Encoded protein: CASRPNTRVETGELFF. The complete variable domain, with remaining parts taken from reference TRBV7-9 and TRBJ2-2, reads DTGVSQNPRHKITKRGQNVTFRCDPISEHNRLYWYRQTLGQGPEFLTYFQNEAQLEKSRLLSDRFSAERPKGSFSTLEIQRTEQGDSAMYLCASRPNTRVETGELFFGEGSRLTVL.

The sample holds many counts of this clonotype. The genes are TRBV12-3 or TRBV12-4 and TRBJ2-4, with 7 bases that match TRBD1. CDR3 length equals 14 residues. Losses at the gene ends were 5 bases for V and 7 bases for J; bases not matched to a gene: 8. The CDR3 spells CASSVTGALNIQYF. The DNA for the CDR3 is TGTGCCAGCAGTGTAACAGGGGCCCTGAACATTCAGTACTTC.

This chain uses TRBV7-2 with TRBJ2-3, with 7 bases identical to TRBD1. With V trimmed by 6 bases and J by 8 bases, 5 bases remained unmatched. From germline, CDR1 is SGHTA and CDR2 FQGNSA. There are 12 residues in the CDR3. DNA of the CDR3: TGTGCCAGCAGTTTGACAGGGATTACGCAGTATTTT. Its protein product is CASSLTGITQYF.

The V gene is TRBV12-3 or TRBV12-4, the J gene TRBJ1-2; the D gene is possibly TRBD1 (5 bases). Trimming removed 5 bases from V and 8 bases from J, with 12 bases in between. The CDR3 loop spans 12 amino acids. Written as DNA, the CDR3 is TGTGCCAGCAGTACCCCGGGACGAGGCTACACCTTC. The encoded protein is CASSTPGRGYTF.

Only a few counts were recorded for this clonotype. The CDR3, as DNA: TGTGCCAGCAGCTTGGAACAGACGCAGTTCTTC. Translating gives CASSLEQTQFF. The V call is TRBV5-5, the J call TRBJ2-1; D remains ambiguous. This CDR3 region has 11 residues. The germline CDR1 and CDR2 sequences are SGHKS and YYEKEE (reference sequence). V lost 0 bases and J 12 bases, leaving 7 bases between the germline ends.

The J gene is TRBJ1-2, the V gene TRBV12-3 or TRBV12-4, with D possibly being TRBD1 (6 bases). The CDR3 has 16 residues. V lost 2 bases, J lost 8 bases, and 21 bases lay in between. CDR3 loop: CASSLLSTTGRKGYTF. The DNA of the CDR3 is TGTGCCAGCAGTTTACTTTCTACGACAGGTAGAAAGGGCTACACCTTC.

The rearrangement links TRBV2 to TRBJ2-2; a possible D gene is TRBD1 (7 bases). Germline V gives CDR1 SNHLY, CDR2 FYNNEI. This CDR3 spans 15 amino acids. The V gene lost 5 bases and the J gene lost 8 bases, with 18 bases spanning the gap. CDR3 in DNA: TGTGCCAGCAGTAACAGGGGACTTAGGTCTGGGGAGCTGTTTTTT. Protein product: CASSNRGLRSGELFF. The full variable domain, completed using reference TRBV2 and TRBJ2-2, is EPEVTQTPSHQVTQMGQEVILRCVPISNHLYFYWYRQILGQKVEFLVSFYNNEISEKSEIFDDQFSVERPDGSNFTLKIRSTKLEDSAMYFCASSNRGLRSGELFFGEGSRLTVL.

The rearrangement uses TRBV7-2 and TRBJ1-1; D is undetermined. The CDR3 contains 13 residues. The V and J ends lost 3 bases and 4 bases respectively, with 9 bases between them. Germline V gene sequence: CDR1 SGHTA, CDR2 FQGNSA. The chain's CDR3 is CASSFLDGTEAFF. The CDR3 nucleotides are TGTGCCAGCAGCTTCTTGGATGGCACTGAAGCTTTCTTT.

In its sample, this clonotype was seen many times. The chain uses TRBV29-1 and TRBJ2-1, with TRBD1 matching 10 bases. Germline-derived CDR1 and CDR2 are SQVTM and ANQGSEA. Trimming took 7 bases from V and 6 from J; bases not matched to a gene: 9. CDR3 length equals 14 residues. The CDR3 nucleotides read TGCAGCGGCCTGTCCGGGACAGGGGTCAATGAGCAGTTCTTC. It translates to CSGLSGTGVNEQFF.

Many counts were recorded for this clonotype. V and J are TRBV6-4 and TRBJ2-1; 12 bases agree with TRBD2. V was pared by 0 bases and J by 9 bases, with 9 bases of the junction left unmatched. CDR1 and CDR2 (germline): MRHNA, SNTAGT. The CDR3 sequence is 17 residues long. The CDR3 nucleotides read TGTGCCAGCAGTGACTCAGCTAGCGGGGGGGCCTTGAGTGAGCAGTTCTTC. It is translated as CASSDSASGGALSEQFF.

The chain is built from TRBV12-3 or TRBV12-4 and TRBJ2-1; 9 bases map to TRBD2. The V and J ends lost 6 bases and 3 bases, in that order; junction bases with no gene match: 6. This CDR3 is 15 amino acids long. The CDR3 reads CASSLRTSVYNEQFF. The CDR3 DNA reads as TGTGCCAGCAGCCTAAGGACTAGCGTCTACAATGAGCAGTTCTTC.

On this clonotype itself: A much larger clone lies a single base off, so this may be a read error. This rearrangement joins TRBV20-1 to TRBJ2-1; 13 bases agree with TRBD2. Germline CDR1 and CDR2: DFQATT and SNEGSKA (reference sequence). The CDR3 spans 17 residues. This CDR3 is CSARSLAGGSSYNDQFF. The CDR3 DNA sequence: TGCAGTGCTAGATCACTAGCGGGAGGGAGCTCCTACAATGATCAGTTCTTC.

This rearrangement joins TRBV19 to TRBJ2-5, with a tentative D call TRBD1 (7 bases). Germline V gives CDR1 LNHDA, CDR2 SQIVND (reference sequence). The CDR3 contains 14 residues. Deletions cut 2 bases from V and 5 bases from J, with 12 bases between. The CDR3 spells CASSISGGRETQYF. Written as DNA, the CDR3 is TGTGCCAGTAGTATATCAGGGGGGAGGGAGACCCAGTACTTC.

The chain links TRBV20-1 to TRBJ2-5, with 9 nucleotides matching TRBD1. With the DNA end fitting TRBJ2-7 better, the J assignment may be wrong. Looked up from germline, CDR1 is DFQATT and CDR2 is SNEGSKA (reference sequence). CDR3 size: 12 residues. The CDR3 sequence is CGVWDREDEQYF. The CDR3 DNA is TGCGGTGTCTGGGACAGGGAGGACGAGCAGTACTTC.

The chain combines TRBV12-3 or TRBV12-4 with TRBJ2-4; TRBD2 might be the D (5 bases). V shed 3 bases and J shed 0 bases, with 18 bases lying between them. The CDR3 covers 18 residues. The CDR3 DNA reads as TGTGCCAGCAGTTTCGACTACGCCCTACCACTAGCCAAAAACATTCAGTACTTC. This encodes CASSFDYALPLAKNIQYF.

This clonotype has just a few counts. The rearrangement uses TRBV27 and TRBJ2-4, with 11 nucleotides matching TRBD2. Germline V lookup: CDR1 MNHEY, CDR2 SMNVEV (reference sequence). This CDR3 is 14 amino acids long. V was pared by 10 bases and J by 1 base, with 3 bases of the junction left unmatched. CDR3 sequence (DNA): TGTGCCAAAGTAGCGGGGGGGGCCAAAAACATTCAGTACTTC. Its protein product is CAKVAGGAKNIQYF.

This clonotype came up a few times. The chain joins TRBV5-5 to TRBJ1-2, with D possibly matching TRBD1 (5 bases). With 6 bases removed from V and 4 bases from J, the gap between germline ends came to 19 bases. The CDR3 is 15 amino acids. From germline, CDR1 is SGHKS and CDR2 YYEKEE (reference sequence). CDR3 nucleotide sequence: TGTGCCAGCAAAAACCTGGACAAGGGGACCTATGGCTACACCTTC. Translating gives CASKNLDKGTYGYTF. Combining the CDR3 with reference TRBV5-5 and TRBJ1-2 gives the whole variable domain DAGVTQSPTHLIKTRGQQVTLRCSPISGHKSVSWYQQVLGQGPQFIFQYYEKEERGRGNFPDRFSARQFPNYSSELNVNALLLGDSALYLCASKNLDKGTYGYTFGSGTRLTVV.

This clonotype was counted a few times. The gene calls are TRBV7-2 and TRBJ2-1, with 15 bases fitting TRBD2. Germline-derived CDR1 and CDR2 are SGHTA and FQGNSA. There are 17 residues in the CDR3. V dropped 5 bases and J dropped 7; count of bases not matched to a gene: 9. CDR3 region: CASSRGGLAGGGNEQFF. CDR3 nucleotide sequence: TGTGCCAGCAGCAGGGGGGGACTAGCGGGGGGCGGGAATGAGCAGTTCTTC.

CDR3 bases: TGTGCCAGCAGTGCTGAGGGACGCTCCTACAATGAGCAGTTCTTC. Its translation is CASSAEGRSYNEQFF. This chain connects TRBV2 to TRBJ2-1; either TRBD1 or TRBD2 may fit D (5 bases each). Per the germline V gene, CDR1 is SNHLY and CDR2 is FYNNEI. V was pared by 4 bases and J by 0 bases, with 10 bases between. The CDR3 length is 15 residues.